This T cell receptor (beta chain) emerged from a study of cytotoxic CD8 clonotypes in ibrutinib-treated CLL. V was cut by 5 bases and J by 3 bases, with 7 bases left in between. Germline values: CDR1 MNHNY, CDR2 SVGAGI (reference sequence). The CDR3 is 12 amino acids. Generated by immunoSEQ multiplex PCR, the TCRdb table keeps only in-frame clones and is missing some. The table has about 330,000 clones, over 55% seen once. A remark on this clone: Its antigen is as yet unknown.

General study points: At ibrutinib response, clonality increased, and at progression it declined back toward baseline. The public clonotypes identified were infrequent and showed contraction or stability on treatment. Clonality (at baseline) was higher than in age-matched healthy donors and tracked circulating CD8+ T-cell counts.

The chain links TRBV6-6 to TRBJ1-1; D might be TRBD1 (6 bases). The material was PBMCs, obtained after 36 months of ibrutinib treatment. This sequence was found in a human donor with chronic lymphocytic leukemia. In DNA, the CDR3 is TGTGCCAGCAGTCAGGGGTACACTGAAGCTTTCTTT. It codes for CASSQGYTEAFF.